The sequence of this T cell receptor beta chain was determined in a study of T cells in Graves' hyperthyroidism and ophthalmopathy. The overall study: Peripheral blood was collected at initial diagnosis, before any treatment.

CDR1 and CDR2 (germline): MDHEN, SYDVKM. V lost 5 bases and J lost 4, with 17 bases in between. The CDR3 sequence is 15 residues long. This clonotype has a count of ten or more. Ophthalmopathy patients showed a Clinical Activity Score of at least 3, NOSPECS grade of at least 4 and duration under 3 months. Regions amplified from RNA transcripts were the TCR beta CDR3 regions. A set of HTBI primers served as the primers for a first-round RT-PCR of the TCR CDR3. TCRdb analysed the multiplex PCR reads with MiXCR anew, one entry per CDR3 protein. In the table there are more than 350,000 distinct CDR3 sequences, roughly 15% of which are singletons.

Sequencing used blood. This sequence was found in a woman in her thirties with Graves' ophthalmopathy. This chain uses TRBV28 with TRBJ1-1; D not certain. This CDR3 reads CASSQFQIIGTEAFF. The CDR3, as DNA: TGTGCCAGCAGTCAATTCCAGATCATAGGCACTGAAGCTTTCTTT.